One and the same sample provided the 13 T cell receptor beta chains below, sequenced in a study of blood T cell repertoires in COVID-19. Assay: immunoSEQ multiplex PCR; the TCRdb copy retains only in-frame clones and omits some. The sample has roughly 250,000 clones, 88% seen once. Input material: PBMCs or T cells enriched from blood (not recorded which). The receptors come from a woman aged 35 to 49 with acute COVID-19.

The CDR3 loop reads CASSPPARYTDTQYF. CDR3 bases: TGTGCCAGCAGCCCTCCCGCACGGTACACAGATACGCAGTATTTT. The chain is built from TRBV5-6 and TRBJ2-3; D uncertain. The CDR3 covers 15 residues. V lost 4 bases and J lost 2, with 14 bases in between. Germline CDR1 SGHDT, CDR2 YYEEEE.

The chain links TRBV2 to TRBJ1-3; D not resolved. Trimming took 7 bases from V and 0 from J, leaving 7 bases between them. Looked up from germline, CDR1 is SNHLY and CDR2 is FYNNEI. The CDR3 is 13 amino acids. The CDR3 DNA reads TGTGCCAGCACGGGAGACTCTGGAAACACCATATATTTT. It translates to CASTGDSGNTIYF.

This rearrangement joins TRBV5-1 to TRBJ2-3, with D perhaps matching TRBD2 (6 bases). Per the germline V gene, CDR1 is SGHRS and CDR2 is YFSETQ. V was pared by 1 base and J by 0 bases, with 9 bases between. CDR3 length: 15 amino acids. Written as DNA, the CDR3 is TGCGCCAGCAGCTTGTGGGGGACTAGCACAGATACGCAGTATTTT. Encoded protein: CASSLWGTSTDTQYF. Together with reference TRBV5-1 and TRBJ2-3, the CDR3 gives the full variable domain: KAGVTQTPRYLIKTRGQQVTLSCSPISGHRSVSWYQQTPGQGLQFLFEYFSETQRNKGNFPGRFSGRQFSNSRSEMNVSTLELGDSALYLCASSLWGTSTDTQYFGPGTRLTVL.

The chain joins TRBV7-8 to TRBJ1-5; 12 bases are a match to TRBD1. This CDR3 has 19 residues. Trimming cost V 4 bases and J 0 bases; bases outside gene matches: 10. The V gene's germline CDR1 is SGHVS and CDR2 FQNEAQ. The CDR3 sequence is CASSSSPGQGAFSNQPQHF. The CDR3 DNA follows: TGTGCCAGCAGCTCCTCACCGGGACAGGGGGCTTTTAGCAATCAGCCCCAGCATTTT.

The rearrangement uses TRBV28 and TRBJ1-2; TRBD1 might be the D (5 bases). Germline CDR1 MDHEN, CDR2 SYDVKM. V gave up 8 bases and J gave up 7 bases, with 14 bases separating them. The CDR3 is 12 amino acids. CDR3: CASETEVSGYTF. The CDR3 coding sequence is TGTGCCAGCGAGACAGAAGTTAGTGGCTACACCTTC.

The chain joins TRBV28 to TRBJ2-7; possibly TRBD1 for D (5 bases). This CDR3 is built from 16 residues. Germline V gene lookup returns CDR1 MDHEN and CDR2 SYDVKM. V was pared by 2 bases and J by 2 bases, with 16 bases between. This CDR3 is CASSLGPQASPYEQYF. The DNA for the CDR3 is TGTGCCAGCAGTTTAGGCCCACAGGCCTCACCCTACGAGCAGTACTTC.

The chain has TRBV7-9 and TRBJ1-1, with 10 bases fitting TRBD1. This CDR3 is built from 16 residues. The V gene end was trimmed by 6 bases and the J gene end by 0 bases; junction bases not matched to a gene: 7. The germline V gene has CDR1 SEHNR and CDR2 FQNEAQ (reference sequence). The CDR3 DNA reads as TGTGCCAGCAGTTCAGGACAGGGGGTGATGAACACTGAAGCTTTCTTT. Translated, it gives CASSSGQGVMNTEAFF.

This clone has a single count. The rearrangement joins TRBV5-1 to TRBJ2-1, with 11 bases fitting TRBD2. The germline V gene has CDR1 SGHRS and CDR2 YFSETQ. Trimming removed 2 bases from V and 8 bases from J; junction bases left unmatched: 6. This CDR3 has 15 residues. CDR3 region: CASSFLAGGRYEQFF. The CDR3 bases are TGCGCCAGCAGCTTTCTAGCGGGAGGTCGCTATGAGCAGTTCTTC.

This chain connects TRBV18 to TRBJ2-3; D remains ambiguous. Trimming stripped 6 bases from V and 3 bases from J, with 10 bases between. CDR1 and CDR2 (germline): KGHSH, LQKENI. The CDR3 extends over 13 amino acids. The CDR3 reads CASSQDLTDTQYF. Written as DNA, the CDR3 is TGTGCCAGCTCCCAAGACTTGACAGATACGCAGTATTTT. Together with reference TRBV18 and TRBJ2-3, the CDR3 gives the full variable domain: NAGVMQNPRHLVRRRGQEARLRCSPMKGHSHVYWYRQLPEEGLKFMVYLQKENIIDESGMPKERFSAEFPKEGPSILRIQQVVRGDSAAYFCASSQDLTDTQYFGPGTRLTVL.

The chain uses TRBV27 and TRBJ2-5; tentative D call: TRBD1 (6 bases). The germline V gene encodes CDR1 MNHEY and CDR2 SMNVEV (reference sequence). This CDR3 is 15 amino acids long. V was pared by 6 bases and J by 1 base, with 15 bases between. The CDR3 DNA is TGTGCCAGCAGCCCCCTGGGCAGGGGCCAAGAGACCCAGTACTTC. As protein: CASSPLGRGQETQYF.

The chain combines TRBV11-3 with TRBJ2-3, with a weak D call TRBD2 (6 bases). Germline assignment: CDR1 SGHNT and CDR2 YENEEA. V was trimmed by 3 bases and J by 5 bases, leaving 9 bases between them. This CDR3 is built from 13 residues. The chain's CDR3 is CASSFGGEDTQYF. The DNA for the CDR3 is TGTGCCAGCAGCTTCGGCGGGGAAGATACGCAGTATTTT.

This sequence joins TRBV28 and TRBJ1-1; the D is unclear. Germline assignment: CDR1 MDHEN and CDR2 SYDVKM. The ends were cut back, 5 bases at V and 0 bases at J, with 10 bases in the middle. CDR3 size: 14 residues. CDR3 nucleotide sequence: TGTGCCAGCAGTCTACAGAAAATGAACACTGAAGCTTTCTTT. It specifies CASSLQKMNTEAFF.

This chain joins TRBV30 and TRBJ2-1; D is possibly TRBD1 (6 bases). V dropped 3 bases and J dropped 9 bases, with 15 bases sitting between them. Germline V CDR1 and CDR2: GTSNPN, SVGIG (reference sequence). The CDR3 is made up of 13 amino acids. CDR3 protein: CAWRVSGVSEQFF. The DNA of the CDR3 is TGTGCCTGGAGGGTGTCAGGGGTCAGTGAGCAGTTCTTC. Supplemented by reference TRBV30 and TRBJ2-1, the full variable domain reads SQTIHQWPATLVQPVGSPLSLECTVEGTSNPNLYWYRQAAGRGLQLLFYSVGIGQISSEVPQNLSASRPQDRQFILSSKKLLLSDSGFYLCAWRVSGVSEQFFGPGTRLTVL.